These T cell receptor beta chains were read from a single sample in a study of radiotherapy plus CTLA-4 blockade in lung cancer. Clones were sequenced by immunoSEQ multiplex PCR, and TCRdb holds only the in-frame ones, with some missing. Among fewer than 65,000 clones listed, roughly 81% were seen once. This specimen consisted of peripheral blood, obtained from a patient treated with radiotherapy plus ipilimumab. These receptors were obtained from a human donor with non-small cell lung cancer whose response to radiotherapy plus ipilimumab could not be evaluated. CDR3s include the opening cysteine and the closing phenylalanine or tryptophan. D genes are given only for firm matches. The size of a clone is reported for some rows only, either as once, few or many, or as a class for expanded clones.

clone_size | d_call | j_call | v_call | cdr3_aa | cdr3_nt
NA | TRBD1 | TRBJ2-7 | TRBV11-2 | CASSLGRQGGYEQYF | TGTGCCAGCAGTCTAGGTCGACAGGGGGGTTACGAGCAGTACTTC
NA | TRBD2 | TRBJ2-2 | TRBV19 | CGSSGSGGGELFF | TGTGGATCTAGCGGGAGTGGTGGCGGGGAGCTGTTTTTT
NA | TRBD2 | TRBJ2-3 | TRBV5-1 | CASREAGDRTDTQYF | TGCGCCAGCAGGGAAGCGGGAGATCGCACAGATACGCAGTATTTT
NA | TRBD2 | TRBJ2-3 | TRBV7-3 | CASSLRLAGGTTDTQYF | TGTGCCAGCAGCTTACGACTAGCGGGAGGGACCACAGATACGCAGTATTTT
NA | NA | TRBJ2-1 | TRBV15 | CATSRAGAGNEQFF | TGTGCCACCAGCAGAGCGGGAGCAGGGAATGAGCAGTTCTTC
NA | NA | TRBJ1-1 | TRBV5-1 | CASSLRPRGLNTEAFF | TGCGCCAGCAGCTTGCGGCCCAGGGGACTGAACACTGAAGCTTTCTTT
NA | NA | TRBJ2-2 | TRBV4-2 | CASSQETGRTGELFF | TGTGCCAGCAGCCAAGAAACAGGGCGGACCGGGGAGCTGTTTTTT
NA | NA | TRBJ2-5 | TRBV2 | CASSEGGVVGETQYF | TGTGCCAGCAGTGAAGGGGGGGTGGTAGGAGAGACCCAGTACTTC
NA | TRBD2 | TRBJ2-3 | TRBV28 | CASSEPGREGTDTQYF | TGTGCCAGCAGTGAGCCGGGGCGGGAGGGAACAGATACGCAGTATTTT
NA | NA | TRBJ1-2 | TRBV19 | CASTKDTYGYTF | TGTGCCAGTACAAAGGACACCTATGGCTACACCTTC
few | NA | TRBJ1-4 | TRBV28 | CASSGQGGEKLFF | TGTGCCAGCTCCGGGCAGGGAGGCGAAAAACTGTTTTTT
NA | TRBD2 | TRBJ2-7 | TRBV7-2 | CASSPYTSGASYEQYF | TGTGCCAGCAGCCCATATACTAGCGGGGCCTCTTACGAGCAGTACTTC
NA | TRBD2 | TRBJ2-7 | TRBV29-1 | CSVEGLAGSYEQYF | TGCAGCGTTGAGGGACTAGCGGGCTCCTACGAGCAGTACTTC
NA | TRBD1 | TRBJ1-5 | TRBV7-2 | CASSVRTGSNQPQHF | TGTGCCAGCAGCGTACGGACAGGCAGCAATCAGCCCCAGCATTTT
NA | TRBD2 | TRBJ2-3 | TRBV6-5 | CASGRSGSVTDTQYF | TGTGCCAGCGGCCGAAGCGGGAGTGTGACAGATACGCAGTATTTT
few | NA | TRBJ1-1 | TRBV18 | CASSRQPGQRRTEAFF | TGTGCCAGCTCACGACAGCCCGGACAGAGGAGGACTGAAGCTTTCTTT
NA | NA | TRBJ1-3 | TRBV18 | CASSPPGATGNTIYF | TGTGCCAGCTCACCACCGGGAGCAACTGGAAACACCATATATTTT
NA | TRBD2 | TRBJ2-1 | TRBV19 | CATSGAGGRRNNEQFF | TGTGCCACCAGCGGAGCGGGAGGGCGTCGGAACAATGAGCAGTTCTTC
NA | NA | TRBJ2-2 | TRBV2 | CASSAGRNTGELFF | TGTGCCAGCAGTGCCGGGAGAAACACCGGGGAGCTGTTTTTT
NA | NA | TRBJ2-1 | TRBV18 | CASSPYAPGKGDNEQFF | TGTGCCAGCTCACCCTACGCTCCGGGAAAGGGGGACAATGAGCAGTTCTTC
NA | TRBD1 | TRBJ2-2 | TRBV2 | CASSEGTGAPGELFF | TGTGCCAGCAGTGAAGGGACAGGGGCCCCCGGGGAGCTGTTTTTT
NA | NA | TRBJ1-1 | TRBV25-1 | CASSGPRGTEAFF | TGTGCCAGCAGTGGACCCAGGGGCACTGAAGCTTTCTTT
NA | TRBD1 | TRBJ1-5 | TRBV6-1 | CASREGGLGNQPQHF | TGTGCCAGCAGAGAAGGGGGCCTTGGCAATCAGCCCCAGCATTTT
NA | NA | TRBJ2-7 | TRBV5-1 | CASSIGTSSSYEQYF | TGCGCCAGCAGCATAGGGACTTCAAGCTCCTACGAGCAGTACTTC
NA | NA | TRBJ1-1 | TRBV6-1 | CASSEATWTEAFF | TGTGCCAGCAGTGAAGCTACATGGACTGAAGCTTTCTTT
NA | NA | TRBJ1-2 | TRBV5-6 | CASSLTIRQALYGYTF | TGTGCCAGCAGCCTAACAATTAGACAGGCCCTCTATGGCTACACCTTC
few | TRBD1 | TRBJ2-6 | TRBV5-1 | CASSWTGTGANVLTF | TGCGCCAGCAGCTGGACAGGGACTGGGGCCAACGTCCTGACTTTC
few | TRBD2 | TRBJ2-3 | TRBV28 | CASSSGLAASTDTQYF | TGTGCCAGCAGTTCCGGACTAGCGGCCTCCACAGATACGCAGTATTTT
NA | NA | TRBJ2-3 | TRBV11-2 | CASSSFTDTQYF | TGTGCCAGCAGCTCGTTCACAGATACGCAGTATTTT
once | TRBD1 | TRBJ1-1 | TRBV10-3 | CAIRGGQVVTEAFF | TGTGCCATCAGGGGGGGACAGGTGGTCACTGAAGCTTTCTTT
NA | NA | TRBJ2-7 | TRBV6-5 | CASLRLEAYEQYF | TGTGCCAGCCTTAGGTTGGAGGCCTACGAGCAGTACTTC
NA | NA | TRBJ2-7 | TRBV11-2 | CASSPDTEQYF | TGTGCCAGCAGCCCTGACACCGAGCAGTACTTC
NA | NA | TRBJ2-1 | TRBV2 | CASSDFLGERNEQFF | TGTGCCAGCAGTGACTTTCTCGGGGAGCGGAATGAGCAGTTCTTC
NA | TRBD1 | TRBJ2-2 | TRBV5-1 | CASSPTTGARWGELFF | TGCGCCAGCAGCCCGACGACAGGGGCGCGGTGGGGGGAGCTGTTTTTT
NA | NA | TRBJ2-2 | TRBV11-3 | CASSLLASGGELFF | TGTGCCAGCAGCCTACTAGCTAGTGGCGGGGAGCTGTTTTTT
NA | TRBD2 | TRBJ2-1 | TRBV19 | CASSIGSGGLADEQFF | TGTGCCAGTAGTATAGGGTCTGGGGGACTAGCGGATGAGCAGTTCTTC
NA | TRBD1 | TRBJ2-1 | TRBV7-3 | CASSLIGQGAYNEQFF | TGTGCCAGCAGCCTAATAGGACAGGGGGCCTACAATGAGCAGTTCTTC
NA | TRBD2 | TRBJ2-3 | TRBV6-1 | CASSDGAGDTQYF | TGTGCCAGCAGTGACGGAGCGGGGGATACGCAGTATTTT
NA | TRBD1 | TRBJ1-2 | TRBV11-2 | CASSSLDDRVTGGYTF | TGTGCCAGCAGCTCGTTGGACGACAGGGTGACAGGGGGCTACACCTTC
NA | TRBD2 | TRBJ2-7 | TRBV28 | CASSLYLAGTNEQYF | TGTGCCAGCAGTTTATATCTAGCGGGAACGAACGAGCAGTACTTC
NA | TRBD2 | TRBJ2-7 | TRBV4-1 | CASSHPSGSYEQYF | TGCGCCAGCAGCCACCCTAGCGGGAGCTACGAGCAGTACTTC
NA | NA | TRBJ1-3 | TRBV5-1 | CASSLDGSGNTIYF | TGCGCCAGCAGCTTGGACGGCTCTGGAAACACCATATATTTT
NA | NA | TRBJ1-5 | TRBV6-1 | CASSEVGGPSNQPQHF | TGTGCCAGCAGTGAAGTGGGGGGACCGAGCAATCAGCCCCAGCATTTT
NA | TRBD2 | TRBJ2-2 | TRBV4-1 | CASSLSGGGPTGELFF | TGCGCCAGCAGTTTGTCCGGGGGGGGCCCCACCGGGGAGCTGTTTTTT
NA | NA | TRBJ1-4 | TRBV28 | CASSFSGLTTNEKLFF | TGTGCCAGCAGCTTTTCAGGGCTAACAACTAATGAAAAACTGTTTTTT
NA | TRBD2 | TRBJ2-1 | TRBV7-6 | CASSEWTSGSSYNEQFF | TGTGCCAGCAGCGAGTGGACTAGCGGGAGTTCCTACAATGAGCAGTTCTTC
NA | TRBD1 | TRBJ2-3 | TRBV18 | CASSTQGQRTDTQYF | TGTGCCAGCTCAACACAGGGACAGCGCACAGATACGCAGTATTTT